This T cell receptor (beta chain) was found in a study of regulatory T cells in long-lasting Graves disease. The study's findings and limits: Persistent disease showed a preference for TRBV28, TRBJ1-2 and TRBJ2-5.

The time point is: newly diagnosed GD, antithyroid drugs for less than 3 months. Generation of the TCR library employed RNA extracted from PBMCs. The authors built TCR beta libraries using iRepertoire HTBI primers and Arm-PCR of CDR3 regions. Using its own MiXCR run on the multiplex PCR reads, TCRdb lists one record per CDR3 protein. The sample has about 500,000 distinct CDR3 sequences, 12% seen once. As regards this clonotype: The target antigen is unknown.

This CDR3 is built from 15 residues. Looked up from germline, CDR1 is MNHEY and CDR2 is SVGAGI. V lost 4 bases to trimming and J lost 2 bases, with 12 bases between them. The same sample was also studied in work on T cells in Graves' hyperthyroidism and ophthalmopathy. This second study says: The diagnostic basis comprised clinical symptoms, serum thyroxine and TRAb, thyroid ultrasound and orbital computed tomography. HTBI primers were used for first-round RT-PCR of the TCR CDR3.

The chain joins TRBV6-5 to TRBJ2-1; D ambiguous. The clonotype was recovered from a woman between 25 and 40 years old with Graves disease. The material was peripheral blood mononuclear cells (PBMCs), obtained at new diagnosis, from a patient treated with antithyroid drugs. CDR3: CASSSDASPYNEQFF. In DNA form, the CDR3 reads TGTGCCAGCAGTTCAGACGCGAGCCCCTACAATGAGCAGTTCTTC.